The 20 T cell receptor beta chains below come from one sample, sequenced in a study of blood T cells in healthy people across ages. Using a J-beta primer mix together with a sample-barcoded 5' primer, a second PCR was run for about 7 to 12 cycles. TCRdb re-derived calls from the 5' RACE reads in MiXCR, one entry per CDR3 protein. This sample has hundreds of thousands of distinct CDR3 sequences; roughly 44% occur once, and the top ten carry 15% to 25%. Sequencing input: blood. These TCRs come from a man in his fifties or sixties in good health.

This clonotype was counted between two and nine times. The V and J genes are TRBV12-3 or TRBV12-4 and TRBJ2-5, with D unclear. The CDR3 sequence is 14 residues long. The V end was cut by 5 bases, the J end by 3 bases, with 13 bases between. DNA for the CDR3: TGTGCCAGCAGTCGGAATAGTAAAAAAGAGACCCAGTACTTC. Its protein is CASSRNSKKETQYF.

This chain uses TRBV20-1 with TRBJ2-1, with D tentatively TRBD1 or TRBD2 (5 bases each). The germline V gene has CDR1 DFQATT and CDR2 SNEGSKA (reference sequence). V lost 5 bases and J lost 0, with 11 bases in between. CDR3 length equals 14 residues. CDR3 amino acids: CSADPGSSYNEQFF. CDR3 in DNA: TGCAGTGCTGACCCAGGGAGCTCCTACAATGAGCAGTTCTTC.

A remark on this clonotype: A much larger clone lies one base from this, so it may be a read error. V usage is TRBV14 and J usage is TRBJ2-7; D not certain. The CDR3 length is 13 residues. Germline loops: CDR1 SGHDN, CDR2 FVKESK. CDR3 DNA sequence: TGTGCCAACAGCCAAGGTCTTACCTACGAGCAGTACTTC. The encoded protein is CANSQGLTYEQYF.

The V and J genes are TRBV10-3 and TRBJ1-5; 7 bases are a match to TRBD1. From germline, CDR1 is ENHRY and CDR2 SYGVKD. V gave up 5 bases and J gave up 6 bases; unmatched junction bases: 4. This CDR3 spans 13 amino acids. The CDR3 reads CAISSGGGQPQHF. The CDR3 nucleotides are TGTGCCATCAGTTCAGGGGGGGGTCAGCCCCAGCATTTT.

This clonotype was picked up a small number of times. The V gene is TRBV20-1, the J gene TRBJ2-1; 9 bases align to TRBD2. V was pared by 2 bases and J by 8 bases, with 10 bases of the junction left unmatched. Germline V lookup: CDR1 DFQATT, CDR2 SNEGSKA (reference sequence). The CDR3 totals 15 residues. CDR3 protein: CSARWARGGLDEQFF. DNA of the CDR3: TGCAGTGCTAGATGGGCGCGGGGGGGCCTCGATGAGCAGTTCTTC.

In this sample, this clonotype turned up once. The genes are TRBV20-1 and TRBJ2-3, with 9 nucleotides matching TRBD2. Germline V gives CDR1 DFQATT, CDR2 SNEGSKA (reference sequence). V shed 6 bases and J 2 bases; nucleotides not matched to a gene: 12. This CDR3 has 16 amino acids. As DNA, the CDR3 is TGCAGTGCCATTAGGGGGCGGGGGGGATACACAGATACGCAGTATTTT. Translating it yields CSAIRGRGGYTDTQYF.

This clonotype was detected a few times. This sequence joins TRBV9 and TRBJ1-2; TRBD1 aligns across 9 bases. Germline CDR1 is SGDLS and CDR2 is YYNGEE. V shed 3 bases and J 4 bases; nucleotides not matched to a gene: 4. The CDR3 sequence is 14 residues long. The chain's CDR3 is CASSATGGGYGYTF. In DNA form, the CDR3 reads TGTGCCAGCAGCGCAACAGGGGGCGGCTATGGCTACACCTTC.

The chain is built from TRBV5-1 and TRBJ2-6; D not certain. This CDR3 spans 15 amino acids. V was clipped by 5 bases and J by 0 bases, with 9 bases between them. Germline V gene lookup returns CDR1 SGHRS and CDR2 YFSETQ. The CDR3 DNA sequence: TGCGCCAGCAGACCTCAGTACTCTGGGGCCAACGTCCTGACTTTC. This translates into CASRPQYSGANVLTF.

In its sample, this clonotype was seen a few times. The chain couples TRBV25-1 to TRBJ1-4, with D perhaps TRBD1 (6 bases). The germline gives CDR1 MGHDK, CDR2 SYGVNS. The CDR3 has 14 residues. Trimming took off 5 bases at V and 2 bases at J, with 9 bases between the two ends. CDR3 sequence reads: CASSQTGTNEKLFF. In DNA form, the CDR3 reads TGTGCCAGCAGTCAGACAGGCACTAATGAAAAACTGTTTTTT. Looking up the rest from reference TRBV25-1 and TRBJ1-4 gives the full variable domain: EADIYQTPRYLVIGTGKKITLECSQTMGHDKMYWYQQDPGMELHLIHYSYGVNSTEKGDLSSESTVSRIRTEHFPLTLESARPSHTSQYLCASSQTGTNEKLFFGSGTQLSVL.

This clonotype was seen many times. This chain links TRBV2 with TRBJ2-5, with unresolved D. Trimming pared 3 bases from V and 9 bases from J, leaving 11 bases between. Germline V lookup: CDR1 SNHLY, CDR2 FYNNEI. CDR3 length equals 12 residues. The CDR3 nucleotides are TGTGCCAGCAGTGACTCCCTTGGGTCCCAGTACTTC. Translating gives CASSDSLGSQYF. The variable domain in full, with the rest retrieved from reference TRBV2 and TRBJ2-5, is EPEVTQTPSHQVTQMGQEVILRCVPISNHLYFYWYRQILGQKVEFLVSFYNNEISEKSEIFDDQFSVERPDGSNFTLKIRSTKLEDSAMYFCASSDSLGSQYFGPGTRLLVL.

This clonotype was counted a few times. The J gene is TRBJ2-5, the V gene TRBV5-1; D unclear. The CDR3 has 15 residues. V lost 0 bases and J lost 2, with 11 bases in between. Germline CDR1 reads SGHRS; CDR2 reads YFSETQ. The CDR3 reads CASSLGSANQETQYF. In DNA, the CDR3 is TGCGCCAGCAGCTTGGGATCGGCAAATCAAGAGACCCAGTACTTC.

In this sample, this clonotype turned up many times. CDR3 amino acids: CASSQEPQETQYF. In DNA form, the CDR3 reads TGTGCCAGCAGCCAAGAACCTCAAGAGACCCAGTACTTC. The gene calls are TRBV3-1 and TRBJ2-5; D is unclear. The CDR3 runs 13 residues. Trimming removed 0 bases at V and 2 bases at J, with 4 bases between. Germline CDR1 is LGHDT and CDR2 is YNNKEL (reference sequence).

V is TRBV20-1 and J is TRBJ1-6; D might be TRBD1 (5 bases). In germline, CDR1 is DFQATT, CDR2 SNEGSKA (reference sequence). The CDR3 contains 13 residues. The V end lost 3 bases, the J end lost 7 bases, and 10 bases lay between the germline ends. The CDR3 sequence: CSASPGRNSPLHF. The CDR3 nucleotides are TGCAGTGCTAGTCCAGGGCGAAATTCACCCCTCCACTTT.

With regard to this clonotype: This may stem from a read error, because a much larger clone lies one nucleotide away. The rearrangement uses TRBV3-1 and TRBJ2-5; D might be TRBD1 (6 bases). Trimming removed 5 bases from V and 0 bases from J, with 13 bases in between. The CDR3 is 15 amino acids. Germline CDR1 reads LGHDT; CDR2 reads YNNKEL (reference sequence). The CDR3 region is CASSNIDRNQETQYF. DNA of the CDR3: TGTGCCAGCAGCAACATCGACAGGAACCAAGAGACCCAGTACTTC.

The genes are TRBV20-1 and TRBJ2-5; D is perhaps TRBD1 (6 bases). The CDR3 consists of 13 residues. The V gene's germline CDR1 is DFQATT and CDR2 SNEGSKA (reference sequence). With 5 bases removed from V and 11 bases from J, the gap between germline ends came to 21 bases. The CDR3 DNA sequence: TGCAGTGCTTTTCCTCCGACAGGACGAGGGCAGTACTTC. Translation: CSAFPPTGRGQYF.

This clonotype was seen only a few times. The chain has TRBV20-1 and TRBJ2-5, with TRBD2 as a possible D gene (6 bases). The CDR3 is 13 amino acids. CDR1 and CDR2 from the germline V gene are DFQATT and SNEGSKA (reference sequence). The V gene lost 2 bases and the J gene lost 13 bases, with 20 bases spanning the gap. The CDR3 here is CSARWGVDRARYF. The CDR3 bases are TGCAGTGCTAGATGGGGGGTCGACAGAGCCAGGTACTTC.

This clonotype showed up just a few times. The chain joins TRBV20-1 to TRBJ2-5; 8 bases agree with TRBD1. The assigned J gene may be wrong: the sequence end matches TRBJ2-7 better. This CDR3 is built from 14 residues. Germline CDR1 reads DFQATT; CDR2 reads SNEGSKA (reference sequence). CDR3 bases: TGCAGTGCTTTTCAGGGGGCGCGGACCTACGAGCAGTACTTC. Translating it yields CSAFQGARTYEQYF.

This clonotype showed up just a few times. The chain employs TRBV30 and TRBJ2-1, with 7 nucleotides matching TRBD2. The junction had 9 bases not matched to a gene; V was cut back by 7 bases and J by 3 bases. CDR3 length: 14 residues. Germline V gene sequence: CDR1 GTSNPN, CDR2 SVGIG (reference sequence). The CDR3 DNA reads TGTGCCTCTTCTCGAACGGGGGGCTACAATGAGCAGTTCTTC. It specifies CASSRTGGYNEQFF.

A word on this clonotype: This sequence may be a read error, since a much larger clone differs from it by one base. The chain uses TRBV9 and TRBJ1-1; D not resolved. Germline-derived CDR1 and CDR2 are SGDLS and YYNGEE. The CDR3 loop spans 14 amino acids. The CDR3 coding sequence is TGTGCCAGCAGCGTAGCGGCAGGAGGTACTGAAGCTCTCTTT. It codes for CASSVAAGGTEALF.

The rearrangement joins TRBV6-2 or TRBV6-3 to TRBJ2-2; weak D call: TRBD2 (6 bases). From germline, CDR1 is MNHEY and CDR2 SVGEGT. The CDR3 contains 17 residues. The V gene lost 5 bases and the J gene lost 8 bases, with 24 bases spanning the gap. The DNA for the CDR3 is TGTGCCAGCAGTCCAGGGTCTAGCGCCCTACAATCTGGGGAGCTGTTTTTT. Translation: CASSPGSSALQSGELFF.